The next 29 T cell receptor beta chains were all read from a single sample in a study of Graves' ophthalmopathy and Graves' hyperthyroidism. Beta-chain TCR CDR3 regions were amplified from RNA transcripts. The authors performed first-round RT-PCR with HTBI primers and then a second-round multiplex PCR. TCRdb recomputed calls from the multiplex PCR reads with MiXCR, one row per CDR3 protein. Found here are nearly 400,000 distinct CDR3 sequences, around 19% of them singletons; the top ten hold 1.6%. Sequenced input: peripheral blood. The receptors derive from a woman aged 18-29 years with Graves' ophthalmopathy.

In its sample, this clonotype was seen many times. The chain uses TRBV7-2 and TRBJ2-7; D possibly corresponds to TRBD1 (5 bases). V was cut by 1 base and J by 3 bases, with 10 bases left in between. The CDR3 is 14 amino acids. Germline V gives CDR1 SGHTA, CDR2 FQGNSA. Here the CDR3 DNA reads TGTGCCAGCAGCTTAGTACAGGATCACTACGAGCAGTACTTC. This codes for CASSLVQDHYEQYF. The whole variable domain, filled in from reference TRBV7-2 and TRBJ2-7, reads GAGVSQSPSNKVTEKGKDVELRCDPISGHTALYWYRQSLGQGLEFLIYFQGNSAPDKSGLPSDRFSAERTGGSVSTLTIQRTQQEDSAVYLCASSLVQDHYEQYFGPGTRLTVT.

There are many counts of this clonotype. The gene calls are TRBV11-2 and TRBJ2-2; D is tentatively TRBD1 or TRBD2 (6 bases each). The ends were cut back, 0 bases at V and 4 bases at J, with 15 bases in the middle. The CDR3 loop spans 17 amino acids. CDR1 and CDR2 from the germline V gene are SGHAT and FQNNGV. As DNA, the CDR3 is TGTGCCAGCAGCTTAGATGTGGAGGGGGGAGTCACCGGGGAGCTGTTTTTT. This sequence encodes CASSLDVEGGVTGELFF.

In its sample, this clonotype was seen many times. The rearrangement links TRBV12-3 or TRBV12-4 to TRBJ2-5, with D hard to call. Trimming removed 3 bases at V and 5 bases at J, with 22 bases between. The CDR3 has 17 amino acids. CDR3 DNA sequence: TGTGCCAGCAGTTTTAAGCCATGGAGCGACACCGCGGAGACCCAGTACTTC. Its translation is CASSFKPWSDTAETQYF.

At least ten counts were recorded for this clonotype. This chain joins TRBV9 and TRBJ1-1, with D perhaps matching TRBD1 (6 bases). The CDR3 is 14 residues long. Trimming took off 7 bases at V and 3 bases at J, with 16 bases between the two ends. In germline, CDR1 is SGDLS, CDR2 YYNGEE. The CDR3 coding sequence is TGTGCCAGCGGAAAGGGGGGGGTGGACACTGAAGCTTTCTTT. It translates to CASGKGGVDTEAFF.

This clonotype was seen ten or more times. The CDR3: CASSSPAKGTYEQYF. The CDR3 region has the DNA TGTGCCAGCAGTTCACCAGCCAAGGGTACCTACGAGCAGTACTTC. This chain connects TRBV6-2 or TRBV6-3 to TRBJ2-7; D is uncertain. CDR1 is MNHEY and CDR2 is SVGEGT in the germline V gene. The V gene lost 4 bases and the J gene lost 2 bases, with 15 bases spanning the gap. The CDR3 extends over 15 amino acids.

This clonotype was detected ten times or more. V and J are TRBV30 and TRBJ2-7; 7 nucleotides line up with TRBD2. The junction had 2 bases not matched to a gene; V was cut back by 0 bases and J by 3 bases. Germline V lookup: CDR1 GTSNPN, CDR2 SVGIG (reference sequence). The CDR3 covers 13 residues. Here the CDR3 reads CAWSVVAGYEQYF. The CDR3 DNA follows: TGTGCCTGGAGTGTAGTAGCGGGCTACGAGCAGTACTTC.

This clonotype was counted a few times. The V gene is TRBV10-3, the J gene TRBJ2-5; perhaps TRBD1 as D (5 bases). This CDR3 contains 15 residues. Germline values: CDR1 ENHRY, CDR2 SYGVKD. V gave up 4 bases and J gave up 3 bases, with 15 bases separating them. The CDR3 DNA is TGTGCCATCAGTGGAAGTGGGGCCCTGGAAGAGACCCAGTACTTC. Its translation: CAISGSGALEETQYF.

This clonotype was seen repeatedly, ten times or more. The rearrangement links TRBV27 to TRBJ1-6; D remains ambiguous. This CDR3 is built from 13 residues. Trimming took off 4 bases at V and 9 bases at J, with 10 bases between the two ends. CDR1 MNHEY and CDR2 SMNVEV come from the germline V gene (reference sequence). The CDR3 reads CASSSRASSPLHF. The CDR3 nucleotides read TGTGCCAGCAGTTCCCGCGCCTCTTCACCCCTCCACTTT.

This clonotype was counted many times. The CDR3 loop reads CASSKETQYF. The DNA of the CDR3 is TGTGCCAGCAGTAAAGAGACCCAGTACTTC. The rearrangement uses TRBV7-9 and TRBJ2-5; D call uncertain. Trimming took 6 bases from V and 3 from J, leaving 2 bases between them. Germline CDR1 and CDR2: SEHNR and FQNEAQ (reference sequence). This CDR3 region has 10 residues.

J is TRBJ2-5 and V is TRBV7-2; D perhaps matches TRBD2 (5 bases). The CDR3 has 14 residues. Trimming pared 4 bases from V and 4 bases from J, leaving 13 bases between. Germline assignment: CDR1 SGHTA and CDR2 FQGNSA. The CDR3, as DNA: TGTGCCAGCAGCTCCCGCGGAGGTAGAGAGACCCAGTACTTC. This codes for CASSSRGGRETQYF.

This clonotype was detected many times. The chain has TRBV7-2 and TRBJ2-7; TRBD2 matches at 8 bases. This CDR3 has 16 residues. J gave up 3 bases and V 3 bases, and 10 bases lay outside the gene matches. Germline loops: CDR1 SGHTA, CDR2 FQGNSA. The DNA of the CDR3 is TGTGCCAGCAGCTTCCGCGCAGCGGGAGCAATCTACGAGCAGTACTTC. It specifies CASSFRAAGAIYEQYF.

This clonotype was recorded at least ten times. The chain employs TRBV28 and TRBJ2-5; 7 positions match TRBD2. This CDR3 has 15 amino acids. Germline values: CDR1 MDHEN, CDR2 SYDVKM. V trimming: 7 bases; J trimming: 5 bases; junction bases outside the gene matches: 13. Here the CDR3 DNA reads TGTGCCAGCAATCCAATCGGACTAGGCGGGGAGACCCAGTACTTC. Residues: CASNPIGLGGETQYF.

This clonotype has at least ten counts. DNA for the CDR3: TGTGCCAGCAGTGTCTCCGGGAGCCGGACCTTTGAAGCTTTCTTT. It is translated as CASSVSGSRTFEAFF. This sequence joins TRBV25-1 and TRBJ1-1; no firm D call. V lost 4 bases and J lost 7, with 19 bases in between. CDR3 length: 15 residues. The germline V gene has CDR1 MGHDK and CDR2 SYGVNS. The full variable domain, completed using reference TRBV25-1 and TRBJ1-1, is EADIYQTPRYLVIGTGKKITLECSQTMGHDKMYWYQQDPGMELHLIHYSYGVNSTEKGDLSSESTVSRIRTEHFPLTLESARPSHTSQYLCASSVSGSRTFEAFFGQGTRLTVV.

This clonotype has a count of ten or more. The rearrangement uses TRBV28 and TRBJ2-7, with a weak D call TRBD1 (6 bases). The length of the CDR3 is 12 residues. The V end was cut by 6 bases, the J end by 4 bases, with 10 bases between. Germline V gene data show CDR1 as MDHEN and CDR2 as SYDVKM. The CDR3 here is CASRYQGYEQYF. In DNA, the CDR3 is TGTGCCAGCAGGTACCAGGGGTACGAGCAGTACTTC.

This clonotype was counted ten times or more. The chain's CDR3 is CASSLDRAPVDTEAFF. The CDR3 DNA follows: TGTGCCAGCAGTCTGGACAGGGCCCCCGTGGACACTGAAGCTTTCTTT. The chain couples TRBV12-3 or TRBV12-4 to TRBJ1-1; 8 nucleotides line up with TRBD1. The CDR3 length is 16 residues. The V gene end was trimmed by 5 bases and the J gene end by 3 bases; junction bases not matched to a gene: 11.

This clonotype was counted many times. The chain combines TRBV2 with TRBJ1-6; D is perhaps TRBD1 (5 bases). Germline CDR1 and CDR2: SNHLY and FYNNEI. The CDR3 consists of 18 residues. The V and J ends lost 2 bases and 0 bases respectively, with 14 bases between them. The CDR3 loop is CASSERTGRSSYNSPLHF. The DNA of the CDR3 is TGTGCCAGCAGTGAAAGAACAGGAAGAAGCTCCTATAATTCACCCCTCCACTTT.

As concerns this clonotype: A single base separates this from a much larger clone, so it may be a read error. The chain combines TRBV6-2 or TRBV6-3 with TRBJ2-2; D is tentatively TRBD1 or TRBD2 (6 bases each). This CDR3 spans 14 amino acids. Germline V lookup: CDR1 MNHEY, CDR2 SVGEGT. V was cut by 7 bases and J by 4 bases, with 13 bases left in between. The DNA for the CDR3 is TGTGCCAGCATAAGGGGGGCGGGCACCGGGGAGCTGTTTTTT. This gives the protein CASIRGAGTGELFF.

The rearrangement links TRBV12-3 or TRBV12-4 to TRBJ1-1; D unclear. The CDR3 sequence is 14 residues long. Trimming left V 6 bases short and J 3 bases short, with 14 bases between. CDR3 amino acids: CASSPSDRDTEAFF. In DNA, the CDR3 is TGTGCCAGCAGCCCAAGCGACCGGGACACTGAAGCTTTCTTT.

This chain joins TRBV29-1 and TRBJ2-6; D gene ambiguous. Trimming removed 3 bases at V and 2 bases at J, with 8 bases between. This CDR3 spans 14 amino acids. Per germline, CDR1 SQVTM and CDR2 ANQGSEA. CDR3 bases: TGCAGCGTTGATTCTGAACCTGGGGCCAACGTCCTGACTTTC. Translating it yields CSVDSEPGANVLTF.

This clonotype was found a few times. The chain employs TRBV6-5 and TRBJ1-6; TRBD1 aligns across 10 bases. Trimming cost V 0 bases and J 9 bases; bases outside gene matches: 5. Germline V gene sequence: CDR1 MNHEY, CDR2 SVGAGI. The CDR3 contains 16 residues. CDR3 in DNA: TGTGCCAGCAGTTACTCCCGGGACAGGGGTAGTTCACCCCTCCACTTT. This sequence encodes CASSYSRDRGSSPLHF.

There are many counts of this clonotype. CDR3: CASSMASTRAPQETQYF. CDR3 nucleotide sequence: TGTGCCAGTAGTATGGCTAGCACACGAGCCCCTCAAGAGACCCAGTACTTC. V and J are TRBV19 and TRBJ2-5, with D maybe TRBD2 (5 bases). The CDR3 is made up of 17 amino acids. Trimming stripped 3 bases from V and 2 bases from J, with 19 bases between. Germline V gene data show CDR1 as LNHDA and CDR2 as SQIVND (reference sequence). The entire variable domain, with the rest obtained from reference TRBV19 and TRBJ2-5, is as follows: DGGITQSPKYLFRKEGQNVTLSCEQNLNHDAMYWYRQDPGQGLRLIYYSQIVNDFQKGDIAEGYSVSREKKESFPLTVTSAQKNPTAFYLCASSMASTRAPQETQYFGPGTRLLVL.

This clonotype was seen many times. The chain uses TRBV2 and TRBJ2-7; D may be TRBD1 (5 bases). Germline values: CDR1 SNHLY, CDR2 FYNNEI. Trimming took off 8 bases at V and 2 bases at J, with 16 bases between the two ends. The CDR3 spans 14 residues. CDR3 sequence (DNA): TGTGCCAGCTTCCCCCCCACAGGTCCCTACGAGCAGTACTTC. Encoded protein: CASFPPTGPYEQYF.

The V gene is TRBV11-1, the J gene TRBJ1-1; maybe TRBD1 (6 bases). CDR1 SGHAT and CDR2 FQDESV come from the germline V gene (reference sequence). The CDR3 totals 13 residues. V was pared by 7 bases and J by 7 bases, with 16 bases between. The CDR3 bases are TGTGCCAGCAACCGACGGACAGATGTTGAAGCTTTCTTT. Its protein is CASNRRTDVEAFF.

At least ten counts were recorded for this clonotype. The chain couples TRBV20-1 to TRBJ1-2, with a weak D call TRBD1 (6 bases). Germline assignment: CDR1 DFQATT and CDR2 SNEGSKA (reference sequence). The CDR3 loop spans 13 amino acids. The V end lost 3 bases, the J end lost 8 bases, and 16 bases lay between the germline ends. CDR3 sequence: CSASKQGYFGYTF. As DNA, the CDR3 is TGCAGTGCTAGTAAACAGGGATATTTCGGCTACACCTTC.

This clonotype was detected many times. The chain has TRBV12-3 or TRBV12-4 and TRBJ1-2; D remains ambiguous. The CDR3 covers 14 residues. Trimming stripped 5 bases from V and 0 bases from J, with 10 bases between. As DNA, the CDR3 is TGTGCCAGCAGTCCCCGGCAAGCTAACTATGGCTACACCTTC. It specifies CASSPRQANYGYTF.

The chain links TRBV28 to TRBJ2-5, with 7 positions matching TRBD1. CDR1 is MDHEN, CDR2 SYDVKM, per germline. Losses at the gene ends were 5 bases for V and 3 bases for J; bases not matched to a gene: 6. This CDR3 spans 14 amino acids. In nucleotides, the CDR3 is TGTGCCAGCAGTATACCGGGACAGAAAGAGACCCAGTACTTC. Protein product: CASSIPGQKETQYF.

V and J are TRBV9 and TRBJ2-5, with TRBD2 identical over 7 bases. This CDR3 spans 17 amino acids. The germline CDR1 and CDR2 sequences are SGDLS and YYNGEE. The V and J ends lost 0 bases and 2 bases, in that order; junction bases with no gene match: 10. In DNA, the CDR3 is TGTGCCAGCAGCGTAGGGGGTGGCGGGAGTCAACAAGAGACCCAGTACTTC. This sequence encodes CASSVGGGGSQQETQYF.

At least ten counts were recorded for this clonotype. The CDR3 DNA sequence: TGTGCCAGCAGTTCAAGTCCGGGACAGGGTAGGCCCTACGAGCAGTACTTC. Translation: CASSSSPGQGRPYEQYF. The chain recombines TRBV6-5 with TRBJ2-7; 9 bases align to TRBD1. After removal of 4 bases from V and 2 bases from J, the junction contained 12 bases not matched to a gene. This CDR3 contains 17 residues. CDR1 is MNHEY and CDR2 is SVGAGI in the germline V gene.

The gene calls are TRBV12-3 or TRBV12-4 and TRBJ1-1; TRBD1 agrees at 7 bases. The CDR3 contains 16 residues. After removal of 9 bases from V and 1 base from J, the junction contained 14 bases not matched to a gene. CDR3 protein: CASSRGRGRSNTEAFF. In DNA form, the CDR3 reads TGTGCCAGTTCTAGGGGGAGGGGGCGATCGAACACTGAAGCTTTCTTT.